A single T cell receptor (beta chain) is shown here with its context. The antigen is unknown. TCRdb re-called the RT-PCR reads with MiXCR, one entry per CDR3 protein. This sample has around 480,000 distinct CDR3 sequences; over 9.5% occur once, and the top ten carry about 12%. The data were obtained in a study of response to subunit inactivated influenza vaccine. CDR3 size: 17 residues. Looked up from germline, CDR1 is DFQATT and CDR2 is SNEGSKA (reference sequence). Germline trimming cut 1 base from V and 4 bases from J; bases unmatched to any gene: 11. General observations from the study: Authors proposed each seasonal influenza vaccination draws in few new T cells.

The chain has TRBV20-1 and TRBJ2-1; TRBD2 matches at 9 bases. This receptor was obtained from a man aged 50-59 years who received an inactivated influenza vaccine. The input for sequencing was PBMCs from blood, taken more than 35 days after vaccination. CDR3 amino acids: CSARAALSGGKYNEQFF. The CDR3 bases are TGCAGTGCTAGAGCCGCCCTAAGCGGGGGGAAGTACAATGAGCAGTTCTTC.